This T cell receptor beta chain is drawn from a study of sequential checkpoint blockade in melanoma. Here immunoSEQ multiplex PCR was the method, and the copy in TCRdb shows in-frame clones only, minus some. The table records about 18,000 clones, less than 30% of them present only once. Germline values: CDR1 GTSNPN, CDR2 SVGIG (reference sequence). Trimming removed 2 bases from V and 10 bases from J; junction bases left unmatched: 4. This CDR3 is 12 amino acids long. Regarding the study as a whole: For nivolumab-first patients, baseline tumor clonality was associated with response.

As concerns this clone: Its specificity is not known.

The treatment here: randomized to nivolumab then ipilimumab (arm A) or the reverse (arm B). The rearrangement joins TRBV30 to TRBJ2-3, with TRBD2 matching over 9 bases. The source of this sequence is a human donor with melanoma. This material consisted of tumor tissue (inferred from file names), taken from a patient given nivolumab and ipilimumab in sequence. The CDR3 nucleotides are TGTGCCTGGAGTCCCAAGCGGGAGGCGCAGTATTTT. It yields the protein CAWSPKREAQYF.